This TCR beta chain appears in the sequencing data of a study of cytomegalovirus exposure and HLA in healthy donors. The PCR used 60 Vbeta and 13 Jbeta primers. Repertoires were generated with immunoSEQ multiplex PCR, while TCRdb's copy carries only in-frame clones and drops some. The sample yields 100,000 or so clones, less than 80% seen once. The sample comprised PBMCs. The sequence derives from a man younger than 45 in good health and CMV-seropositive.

The CDR3 here is CASSLSTTGGDNEQFF. The CDR3 nucleotides read TGTGCCAGCAGCTTATCAACGACAGGGGGGGACAATGAGCAGTTCTTC. The chain links TRBV7-9 to TRBJ2-1, with 9 positions matching TRBD1. The CDR3 contains 16 residues. CDR1 and CDR2 (germline): SEHNR, FQNEAQ (reference sequence). Germline trimming cut 2 bases from V and 5 bases from J; bases unmatched to any gene: 7.